The T cell receptor beta chain described here comes from a study of T cells in Graves' hyperthyroidism and ophthalmopathy. To note about this clonotype: Its antigen is not known.

Study-level results: Blood also showed most of the thyroid clonotypes that were expanded above 0.001.

When ophthalmopathy did not progress within 18 months, Graves' hyperthyroidism was considered stable. Participants, patients aged 18 to 65, had newly diagnosed hyperthyroidism with a duration under 2 months. Based on clinical symptoms, serum thyroxine and TRAb, thyroid ultrasound and orbital computed tomography, diagnoses were reached. The CDR3 sequence is 14 residues long. V lost 0 bases to trimming and J lost 3 bases; unmatched junction nucleotides: 2. Per germline, CDR1 DFQATT and CDR2 SNEGSKA (reference sequence). Amplified TCR beta CDR3 regions derived from RNA transcripts. An initial round of RT-PCR targeting the TCR CDR3 relied on the HTBI primer set. TCRdb reprocessed the multiplex PCR reads with MiXCR, giving one entry per CDR3 protein. This table has 300,000 to 400,000 distinct CDR3 sequences, about 15% appearing once.

What was sequenced was blood. The receptor's source is a woman younger than 45 with Graves' hyperthyroidism. The V and J genes are TRBV20-1 and TRBJ2-7, with 10 bases fitting TRBD1. The chain's CDR3 is CSAREGTGVYEQYF. The CDR3 DNA is TGCAGTGCTAGAGAGGGGACAGGGGTCTACGAGCAGTACTTC.